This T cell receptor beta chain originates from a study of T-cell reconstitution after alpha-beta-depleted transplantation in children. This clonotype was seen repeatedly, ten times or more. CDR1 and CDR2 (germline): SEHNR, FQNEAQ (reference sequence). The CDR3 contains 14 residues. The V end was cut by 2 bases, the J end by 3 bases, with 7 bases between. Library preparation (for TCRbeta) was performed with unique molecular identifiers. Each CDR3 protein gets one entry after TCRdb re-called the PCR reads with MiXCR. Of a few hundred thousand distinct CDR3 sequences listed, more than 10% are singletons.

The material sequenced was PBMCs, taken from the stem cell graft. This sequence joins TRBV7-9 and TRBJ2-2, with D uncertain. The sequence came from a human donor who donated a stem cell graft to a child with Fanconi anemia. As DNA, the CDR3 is TGTGCCAGCAGCTTATACGTGGACACCGGGGAGCTGTTTTTT. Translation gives CASSLYVDTGELFF.